This paragraph reports one T cell receptor beta chain. The antigen is unknown. This sample stems from a study of T cells expressing NK-cell markers. Study overall: Eight donors were sequenced, of whom seven were HCMV-seropositive, while the remaining one was HCMV-seronegative.

The CDR3 extends over 13 amino acids. The germline V gene encodes CDR1 DFQATT and CDR2 SNEGSKA (reference sequence). Study-level results: There remained a lack of clarity about HCMV specificity of expanded NKG2C+ T cell clones. Dominant NKG2C+ clonotypes made up roughly 1.0-7.0% of CD8+ T cells in roughly six donors. The leading position in the CD3+CD56-NKG2C+ fraction of a few donors also went to these clonotypes.

TCRdb re-called the 5' RACE reads; every CDR3 protein appears as one record, without DNA. The ten most abundant clones cover about 10% of a sample with about 410,000 distinct CDR3 sequences. The receptor was derived from a woman aged 50 to 60 in good health. The chain links TRBV20-1 to TRBJ2-7; TCRdb's assignment of TRBD2 cannot be checked, as there is no DNA. The sequenced sample was blood T cells: a sorted CD56 or NKG2C T cell subset, CD4+ or CD8+ T cells, or bulk PBMC T cells (not recorded which). The CDR3 sequence is CSAAEDSPYEQYF.